This is a list of T cell receptor beta chains from one sample in a study of blood T cell repertoires in COVID-19. Assay: immunoSEQ multiplex PCR; the TCRdb copy retains only in-frame clones and omits some. The profile shows 200,000 to 250,000 clones, just over 85% of them singletons. The sample taken for sequencing was peripheral blood. These receptors all stem from a man over 45 with acute or convalescent COVID-19. Each CDR3 is given with its conserved first and last residue. D genes are given only for firm matches. A row's size may be missing; if present it is once, few, many or a size class.

d_call cdr3_length clone_size j_call v_call cdr3_nt cdr3_aa
- 13 - TRBJ1-5 TRBV6-5 TGTGCCAGCAGGGCAGATAGCAATCAGCCCCAGCATTTT CASRADSNQPQHF
- 15 - TRBJ2-1 TRBV5-4 TGTGCCAGCAGCCAGCCGGGAACTAAAGTCAATGAGCAGTTCTTC CASSQPGTKVNEQFF
- 13 - TRBJ2-7 TRBV9 TGTGCCAGCAGCGCGCAGGGGCACAGCGAGCAGTACTTC CASSAQGHSEQYF
TRBD1 15 - TRBJ2-7 TRBV5-5 TGTGCCAGCAGCTTAAACAGGGGTGGGAGTTACGAGCAGTACTTC CASSLNRGGSYEQYF
TRBD1 14 few TRBJ1-2 TRBV27 TGTGCCAGCAGTCTGGGGCAGGGGGGCTCTGGCTACACCTTC CASSLGQGGSGYTF
- 15 - TRBJ1-4 TRBV11-2 TGTGCCAGCAGCTCATACTCGGGGGGGCGGGAAAAACTGTTTTTT CASSSYSGGREKLFF
- 14 few TRBJ1-6 TRBV9 TGTGCCAGCAGCGTAGCAGGCGTTTCCCCACCCCTCCACTTT CASSVAGVSPPLHF
- 17 once TRBJ1-2 TRBV27 TGTGCCAGCAGTTTAGTCGGTTTTGCCCAATCTAACTATGGCTACACCTTC CASSLVGFAQSNYGYTF
TRBD1 15 - TRBJ2-1 TRBV4-1 TGCGCCAGCAGCCAAGGGGACAGGGATTACAATGAGCAGTTCTTC CASSQGDRDYNEQFF
- 14 - TRBJ2-5 TRBV6-1 TGTGCCAGCAGTGAAGACAGGGATAAAGAGACCCAGTACTTC CASSEDRDKETQYF
- 15 - TRBJ1-4 TRBV6-1 TGTGCCAGCAGTGAGCTACAGGGTGATGATGAAAAACTGTTTTTT CASSELQGDDEKLFF
- 16 - TRBJ2-7 TRBV5-1 TGCGCCAGCAGCTTGGGCCCTCAGAGGAGCTCCTACGAGCAGTACTTC CASSLGPQRSSYEQYF
- 16 - TRBJ1-1 TRBV5-4 TGTGCCAGCAGCTTGGGGGCGGGGCGGCTAAACACTGAAGCTTTCTTT CASSLGAGRLNTEAFF
TRBD1 18 - TRBJ1-1 TRBV7-2 TGTGCCAGCAGCCTATTGCGGGTGGCAGGGGGCTTGAACACTGAAGCTTTCTTT CASSLLRVAGGLNTEAFF
- 16 - TRBJ2-3 TRBV11-2 TGTGCCAGCAGCTTAGATATTGCAGGGTATTCAGATACGCAGTATTTT CASSLDIAGYSDTQYF
- 13 - TRBJ2-1 TRBV19 TGTGCCAGTAGTAGGCTAGCGTGGGATGAGCAGTTCTTC CASSRLAWDEQFF
TRBD2 15 - TRBJ2-2 TRBV20-1 TGCAGTGCTGGTGCCGGGACTACCTACACCGGGGAGCTGTTTTTT CSAGAGTTYTGELFF
- 13 - TRBJ1-1 TRBV3-1/TRBV3-2 TGTGCCAGCTTTCAGGCGGGGAGCACTGAAGCTTTCTTT CASFQAGSTEAFF
- 16 once TRBJ1-2 TRBV10-3 TGTGCCATCAGTGAGAGCCTAGGGGGAGCGGGGTATGGCTACACCTTC CAISESLGGAGYGYTF
- 12 - TRBJ1-6 TRBV7-9 TGTGCCAGCAGCTTAAATGGCTCCCCCCTCCACTTT CASSLNGSPLHF
TRBD1 14 - TRBJ2-7 TRBV6-6 TGTGCCAGCAGGAGGGACAGGTCGGTCTACGAGCAGTACTTC CASRRDRSVYEQYF
- 14 - TRBJ1-3 TRBV7-9 TGTGCCAGCAGCCATGGGGGCCGACTAAACACCATATATTTT CASSHGGRLNTIYF
TRBD1 14 - TRBJ2-1 TRBV5-4 TGTGCCAGCAACGACAGGGGGAGGGACAATGAGCAGTTCTTC CASNDRGRDNEQFF
- 15 once TRBJ2-1 TRBV7-3 TGTGCCAGCAGCTCAAGCCAGGGTTTAGGGAATGAGCAGTTCTTC CASSSSQGLGNEQFF
TRBD1 18 - TRBJ1-6 TRBV5-6 TGTGCCAGCAGCTCCGGGACAGGACCTGCTCGGGGGAATTCACCCCTCCACTTT CASSSGTGPARGNSPLHF
- 13 - TRBJ1-2 TRBV19 TGTGCCAGTAGTCGCTCCAGGGACTATGGCTACACCTTC CASSRSRDYGYTF
TRBD2 15 - TRBJ2-4 TRBV14 TGTGCCAGCAGCCATCACGGGGGGGTTGAAAACATTCAGTACTTC CASSHHGGVENIQYF
TRBD1 14 - TRBJ1-5 TRBV19 TGTGCCAGTACCTCAGGACAGGGCAATCAGCCCCAGCATTTT CASTSGQGNQPQHF
- 12 - TRBJ1-2 TRBV29-1 TGCAGCGTCGCGGACAGTCGGGATGGCTACACCTTC CSVADSRDGYTF
- 16 - TRBJ1-4 TRBV30 TGTGCCTGGAGTGTACCTCTACAGGGATCTAATGAAAAACTGTTTTTT CAWSVPLQGSNEKLFF
- 16 - TRBJ1-4 TRBV14 TGTGCCAGCAGCCAAGACCGGGCCTTGGCGGGTGAAAAACTGTTTTTT CASSQDRALAGEKLFF
- 15 - TRBJ1-3 TRBV18 TGTGCCAGCTCACCAGGGGCGGGGACTGGAAACACCATATATTTT CASSPGAGTGNTIYF
- 11 - TRBJ2-1 TRBV12-5 TGTGCTAGTGGTCCCCTCAATGAGCAGTTCTTC CASGPLNEQFF
TRBD2 15 - TRBJ2-3 TRBV3-1/TRBV3-2 TGTGCCAGCAGCCAAGCAGCGGGGTCATCAAATACGCAGTATTTT CASSQAAGSSNTQYF
TRBD1 15 - TRBJ1-2 TRBV19 TGTGCCAGTAGTATGGACAGGTCCGCTAACTATGGCTACACCTTC CASSMDRSANYGYTF
- 12 - TRBJ2-7 TRBV25-1 TGTGCCAGCAGTGCGAGCTCCTACGAGCAGTACTTC CASSASSYEQYF